Below are 17 T cell receptor beta chains sequenced from a single sample in a study of post-analysis software for immune sequencing data. Tagging with unique molecular identifiers was a feature of the TCR beta cDNA libraries. MiXCR, applied by TCRdb to the PCR reads, yields one record per CDR3 protein. The table shows 400,000 to 500,000 distinct CDR3 sequences, with approximately 38% occurring only once. Findings and caveats of the study: Patients showed TRBV5-6, TRBV5-1 and TRBV20-1 among five TRBV segments more frequent than in controls.

These receptors lack a known antigen. The specimen was blood. These TCRs come from a girl aged 2 to 10 with multiple sclerosis.

The V call is TRBV4-2, the J call TRBJ1-2; D remains unclear. Germline V gene sequence: CDR1 LGHNA, CDR2 YNFKEQ. The V gene lost 1 base and the J gene lost 5 bases, with 8 bases spanning the gap. This CDR3 is 13 amino acids long. The DNA of the CDR3 is TGTGCCAGCAGCCAAGTTAGGGATTATGGCTACACCTTC. The encoded protein is CASSQVRDYGYTF.

Here the CDR3 reads CASSFDRASSYEQYF. Written as DNA, the CDR3 is TGCGCCAGCAGCTTTGACAGGGCCAGCTCCTACGAGCAGTACTTC. The chain has TRBV5-1 and TRBJ2-7, with 7 bases that match TRBD1. The CDR3 runs to 15 residues. Losses at the gene ends were 2 bases for V and 0 bases for J; bases not matched to a gene: 5. Germline values: CDR1 SGHRS, CDR2 YFSETQ.

The chain links TRBV27 to TRBJ2-3; no clear D gene. The CDR3 is 15 amino acids. V lost 2 bases to trimming and J lost 1 base, with 10 bases between them. Germline loops: CDR1 MNHEY, CDR2 SMNVEV (reference sequence). The CDR3 DNA follows: TGTGCCAGCAGTTTAGTAGGAAAGGGCACAGATACGCAGTATTTT. It translates to CASSLVGKGTDTQYF.

This clonotype is judged medium-sized. J is TRBJ2-7 and V is TRBV5-1; D is possibly TRBD1 (5 bases). Between the trimmed V and J ends, which lost 1 base and 0 bases, there was a span of 11 bases. The CDR3 extends over 15 amino acids. In germline, CDR1 is SGHRS, CDR2 YFSETQ. In nucleotides, the CDR3 is TGCGCCAGCAGCTTGAGACCCGACAGCTCCTACGAGCAGTACTTC. This translates into CASSLRPDSSYEQYF.

The chain combines TRBV13 with TRBJ2-7; maybe TRBD2 (6 bases). The CDR3 runs to 14 residues. Trimming shortened V by 5 bases and J by 0 bases, and 11 bases separated the two germline ends. The germline CDR1 and CDR2 sequences are PRHDT and FYEKMQ (reference sequence). CDR3 residues: CASSKGLPSYEQYF. The CDR3 DNA sequence: TGTGCCAGCAGCAAGGGACTTCCCTCCTACGAGCAGTACTTC.

This chain connects TRBV20-1 to TRBJ2-1; the match to TRBD2 covers 10 bases. J lost 7 bases, V lost 5 bases, and 11 bases had no gene match. Germline CDR1 is DFQATT and CDR2 is SNEGSKA (reference sequence). The CDR3 length is 15 residues. The CDR3 is CSAQESGRDRNEQFF. For the CDR3, the DNA is TGCAGTGCTCAGGAAAGCGGGAGGGATAGGAATGAGCAGTTCTTC.

The chain carries TRBV6-5 and TRBJ1-2; TRBD1 matches 12 bases. CDR1 and CDR2 (germline): MNHEY, SVGAGI. Germline trimming cut 2 bases from V and 7 bases from J; bases unmatched to any gene: 5. This CDR3 region has 15 residues. CDR3 DNA sequence: TGTGCCAGCAGTTACGAAGGGACAGGGGGCGGTGGCTACACCTTC. The encoded protein is CASSYEGTGGGGYTF.

The table lists this clonotype with a few counts. V gene TRBV6-1 combines with J gene TRBJ1-2, with unresolved D. V dropped 2 bases and J dropped 8 bases, with 18 bases sitting between them. The CDR3 consists of 15 residues. The germline V gene has CDR1 MNHNS and CDR2 SASEGT. The CDR3 DNA reads TGTGCCAGCAGTGAACCCCAGGCGGGTGGCGACGGCTACACCTTC. This gives the protein CASSEPQAGGDGYTF.

This clonotype was recorded once. The rearrangement uses TRBV5-1 and TRBJ1-2; D may be TRBD1 (5 bases). Germline V gene lookup returns CDR1 SGHRS and CDR2 YFSETQ. There are 13 residues in the CDR3. The V end was cut by 5 bases, the J end by 1 base, with 9 bases between. Here the CDR3 DNA reads TGCGCCAGCAGGAAGGACATTAACTATGGCTACACCTTC. As protein: CASRKDINYGYTF.

The chain combines TRBV27 with TRBJ1-3; D ambiguous. The CDR3 extends over 15 amino acids. Trimming took 4 bases from V and 0 from J, leaving 10 bases between them. The germline CDR1 and CDR2 sequences are MNHEY and SMNVEV (reference sequence). The DNA of the CDR3 is TGTGCCAGCAGTTCCACAACAGCCTCTGGAAACACCATATATTTT. It is translated as CASSSTTASGNTIYF.

This clonotype was counted between two and nine times. The chain recombines TRBV6-2 or TRBV6-3 with TRBJ2-3; D could derive from TRBD1 or TRBD2 (5 bases each). CDR3 length: 18 residues. CDR1 MNHEY and CDR2 SVGEGT come from the germline V gene. The germline V and J ends were trimmed by 2 bases and 2 bases, with 20 bases remaining between them. The CDR3 region has the DNA TGTGCCAGCAGTTACAATCGAGGGGCTATCAAATCCACAGATACGCAGTATTTT. Translation gives CASSYNRGAIKSTDTQYF.

The chain is built from TRBV7-2 and TRBJ1-6; no firm D call. V shed 1 base and J shed 0 bases, with 7 bases lying between them. The V gene's germline CDR1 is SGHTA and CDR2 FQGNSA. This CDR3 is 16 amino acids long. The CDR3 spells CASSLELSSYNSPLHF. CDR3 DNA: TGTGCCAGCAGCTTAGAGCTAAGCTCCTATAATTCACCCCTCCACTTT.

This clonotype has more than one count but fewer than ten. The V call is TRBV4-3, the J call TRBJ2-5; TRBD2 aligns across 7 bases. Looked up from germline, CDR1 is LGHNA and CDR2 is YSLEER. The junction had 3 bases not matched to a gene; V was cut back by 0 bases and J by 5 bases. This CDR3 is 14 amino acids long. CDR3 coding DNA: TGCGCCAGCAGCCAAGACTGGGGGGGGGAGACCCAGTACTTC. It yields the protein CASSQDWGGETQYF.

The rearrangement links TRBV6-2 or TRBV6-3 to TRBJ2-3, with TRBD1 identical over 7 bases. Trimming cost V 2 bases and J 2 bases; bases outside gene matches: 10. This CDR3 is 17 amino acids long. The germline V gene encodes CDR1 MNHEY and CDR2 SVGEGT. The CDR3 here is CASSYLTTGEITDTQYF. Written as DNA, the CDR3 is TGTGCCAGCAGTTACCTTACCACAGGGGAAATCACAGATACGCAGTATTTT.

This chain uses TRBV6-1 with TRBJ1-1; no firm D call. Per germline, CDR1 MNHNS and CDR2 SASEGT. The CDR3 extends over 15 amino acids. Trimming removed 7 bases at V and 4 bases at J, with 19 bases between. The CDR3, as DNA: TGTGCCAGCACGGGGATACAGTGGGGAGTCACTGAAGCTTTCTTT. Amino acids: CASTGIQWGVTEAFF.

This clonotype has just one count. V is TRBV20-1 and J is TRBJ1-4, with 9 bases aligning to TRBD1. Germline values: CDR1 DFQATT, CDR2 SNEGSKA (reference sequence). CDR3 length: 15 residues. With 3 bases clipped from V and 8 bases from J, the junction kept 10 bases outside the gene matches. The DNA for the CDR3 is TGCAGTGCTAGCGGTCCGGGACAGGGCACGGAAAAACTGTTTTTT. Translating gives CSASGPGQGTEKLFF.

This clonotype was seen many times. The V call is TRBV28, the J call TRBJ1-6, with TRBD1 matching over 12 bases. CDR3 size: 15 residues. The V gene's germline CDR1 is MDHEN and CDR2 SYDVKM. Unmatched junction bases numbered 1, after V lost 3 bases and J lost 7 bases. The CDR3 loop reads CASSLGQGANSPLHF. Here the CDR3 DNA reads TGTGCCAGCAGTTTGGGACAGGGGGCGAATTCACCCCTCCACTTT.